The 12 T cell receptor beta chains presented below share a single source sample, sequenced in a study of blood T cell repertoires in COVID-19. Assay used: immunoSEQ multiplex PCR; TCRdb lists only in-frame clones, some missing. The data contain 100,000 to 150,000 clones, about 89% of them singletons. The sample was peripheral blood. The receptors were gathered from a man aged 60 to 75 with COVID-19, enrolled during active disease.

For the CDR3, the DNA is TGTGCCAGTTCCTACAGGGATAGCAATCAGCCCCAGCATTTT. This translates into CASSYRDSNQPQHF. The chain uses TRBV19 and TRBJ1-5, with D possibly TRBD1 on 6 matching bases. Germline lookup yields CDR1 LNHDA and CDR2 SQIVND (reference sequence). Trimming stripped 8 bases from V and 0 bases from J, with 11 bases between. This CDR3 has 14 residues.

V usage is TRBV18 and J usage is TRBJ2-2; D might be TRBD2 (5 bases). Per germline, CDR1 KGHSH and CDR2 LQKENI. CDR3 length equals 13 residues. The ends were cut back, 3 bases at V and 5 bases at J, with 7 bases in the middle. The CDR3 DNA follows: TGTGCCAGCTCACCTACTAGAACCGGGGAGCTGTTTTTT. It codes for CASSPTRTGELFF.

V gene TRBV30 combines with J gene TRBJ1-1, with 7 bases aligning to TRBD1. V shed 6 bases, J shed 5 bases, and the junction held 3 bases outside the gene matches. This CDR3 is 11 amino acids long. Germline lookup yields CDR1 GTSNPN and CDR2 SVGIG (reference sequence). The CDR3 nucleotides read TGTGCCTGTGGACAGGCAACTGAAGCTTTCTTT. Protein product: CACGQATEAFF.

The rearrangement uses TRBV6-6 and TRBJ2-7; perhaps TRBD1 as D (7 bases). This CDR3 region has 15 residues. V gave up 3 bases and J gave up 0 bases, with 12 bases separating them. CDR1 MNHNY and CDR2 SVGAGI come from the germline V gene (reference sequence). CDR3 bases: TGTGCCAGCAGTTATGCAGGGGGGAGCTCCTACGAGCAGTACTTC. Translation gives CASSYAGGSSYEQYF.

The gene calls are TRBV6-6 and TRBJ1-2, with TRBD1 matching 7 bases. Germline V gene sequence: CDR1 MNHNY, CDR2 SVGAGI (reference sequence). This CDR3 has 15 residues. V dropped 5 bases and J dropped 6; count of bases not matched to a gene: 12. DNA for the CDR3: TGTGCCAGCAGTCTAGGGGGCGGCCGCTTCAATGGCTACACCTTC. Translating gives CASSLGGGRFNGYTF.

This clone was counted a single time. This chain links TRBV5-6 with TRBJ1-5, with 7 bases that match TRBD1. The CDR3 spans 17 residues. Trimming at V came to 4 bases and at J to 0 bases, leaving 10 bases not matched to a gene. Germline V gene lookup returns CDR1 SGHDT and CDR2 YYEEEE. The CDR3 is CASSQRQGLNSNQPQHF. CDR3 DNA: TGTGCCAGCAGCCAGAGACAGGGTCTTAATAGCAATCAGCCCCAGCATTTT.

This sequence joins TRBV3-1 (or the pseudogene TRBV3-2) and TRBJ1-2; D is perhaps TRBD1 (6 bases). From germline, CDR1 is LGHDT and CDR2 YNNKEL (reference sequence). Trimming removed 0 bases from V and 8 bases from J, with 10 bases in between. This CDR3 has 13 residues. CDR3 bases: TGTGCCAGCAGCCAAGACAGGGGTCGGGGCTACACCTTC. As protein: CASSQDRGRGYTF.

The rearrangement joins TRBV6-2 or TRBV6-3 to TRBJ1-4; the D is unclear. This CDR3 is built from 18 residues. The germline V gene encodes CDR1 MNHEY and CDR2 SVGEGT. V dropped 2 bases and J dropped 0 bases, with 16 bases sitting between them. In DNA form, the CDR3 reads TGTGCCAGCAGTTACCCTTTGGATGTCCTAGCAACTAATGAAAAACTGTTTTTT. Translation: CASSYPLDVLATNEKLFF.

The genes are TRBV11-2 and TRBJ1-1, with D unresolved. V was shortened by 5 bases and J by 4 bases, with 14 bases between the two germline ends. The CDR3 covers 14 residues. CDR1 and CDR2 (germline): SGHAT, FQNNGV. CDR3 bases: TGTGCCAGCAGCAGGGTACGGGAGTCCACTGAAGCTTTCTTT. Its protein product is CASSRVRESTEAFF. Full variable domain (rest looked up from reference TRBV11-2 and TRBJ1-1): EAGVAQSPRYKIIEKRQSVAFWCNPISGHATLYWYQQILGQGPKLLIQFQNNGVVDDSQLPKDRFSAERLKGVDSTLKIQPAKLEDSAVYLCASSRVRESTEAFFGQGTRLTVV.

There are a few counts of this clone. The chain combines TRBV2 with TRBJ2-2; no definite D call. The V gene lost 1 base and the J gene lost 5 bases, with 11 bases spanning the gap. Germline lookup yields CDR1 SNHLY and CDR2 FYNNEI. The CDR3 runs to 15 residues. The CDR3 region is CASSEEAGYTGELFF. Here the CDR3 DNA reads TGTGCCAGCAGTGAAGAGGCCGGGTATACCGGGGAGCTGTTTTTT.

The chain is built from TRBV4-2 and TRBJ2-3; 9 nucleotides agree with TRBD1. The J segment lost 4 bases and the V segment lost 5 bases, leaving 13 bases of the junction unmatched. Per germline, CDR1 LGHNA and CDR2 YNFKEQ. The CDR3 spans 17 residues. In DNA, the CDR3 is TGTGCCAGCAGCTCCTCCCCCGGGACAGGGTTAGCAGATACGCAGTATTTT. Residues: CASSSSPGTGLADTQYF.

The rearrangement links TRBV7-2 to TRBJ2-7, with D tentatively TRBD1 (6 bases). Germline-derived CDR1 and CDR2 are SGHTA and FQGNSA. V was pared by 0 bases and J by 1 base, with 19 bases between. The CDR3 consists of 18 residues. CDR3 region: CASSLAGQNLGGSYEQYF. In DNA form, the CDR3 reads TGTGCCAGCAGCTTAGCGGGTCAAAACTTAGGGGGATCCTACGAGCAGTACTTC.